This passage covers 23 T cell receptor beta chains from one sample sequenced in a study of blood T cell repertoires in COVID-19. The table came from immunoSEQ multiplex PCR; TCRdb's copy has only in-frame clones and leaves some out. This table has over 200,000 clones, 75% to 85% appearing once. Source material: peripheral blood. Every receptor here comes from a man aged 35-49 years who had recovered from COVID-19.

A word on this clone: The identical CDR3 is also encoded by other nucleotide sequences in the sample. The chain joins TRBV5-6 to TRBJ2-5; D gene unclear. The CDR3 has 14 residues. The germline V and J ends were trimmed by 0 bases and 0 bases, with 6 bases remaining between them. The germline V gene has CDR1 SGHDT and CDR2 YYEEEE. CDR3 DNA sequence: TGTGCCAGCAGCTTGGGGCGGTACCAAGAGACCCAGTACTTC. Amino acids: CASSLGRYQETQYF.

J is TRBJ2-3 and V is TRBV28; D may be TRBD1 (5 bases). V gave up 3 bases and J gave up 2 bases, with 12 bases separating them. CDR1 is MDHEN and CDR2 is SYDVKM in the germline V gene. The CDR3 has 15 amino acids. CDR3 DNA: TGTGCCAGCAGTTTGTGGGGCGGAGCCACAGATACGCAGTATTTT. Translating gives CASSLWGGATDTQYF. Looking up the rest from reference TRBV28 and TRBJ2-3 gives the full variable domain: DVKVTQSSRYLVKRTGEKVFLECVQDMDHENMFWYRQDPGLGLRLIYFSYDVKMKEKGDIPEGYSVSREKKERFSLILESASTNQTSMYLCASSLWGGATDTQYFGPGTRLTVL.

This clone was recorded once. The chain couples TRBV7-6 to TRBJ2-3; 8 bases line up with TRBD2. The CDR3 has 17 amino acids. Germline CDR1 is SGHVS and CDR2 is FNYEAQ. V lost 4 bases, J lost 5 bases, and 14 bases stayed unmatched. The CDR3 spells CASSYQFGAGGIDTQYF. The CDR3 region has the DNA TGTGCCAGCAGCTATCAGTTTGGGGCGGGAGGAATAGATACGCAGTATTTT.

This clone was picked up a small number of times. The CDR3 DNA is TGTGCCAGTAGTCCTTACGGGGACAGCTCTAACTATGGCTACACCTTC. Amino acids: CASSPYGDSSNYGYTF. The chain is built from TRBV19 and TRBJ1-2; 7 nucleotides line up with TRBD1. The length of the CDR3 is 16 residues. Per the germline V gene, CDR1 is LNHDA and CDR2 is SQIVND (reference sequence). Unmatched junction bases numbered 9, after V lost 5 bases and J lost 0 bases.

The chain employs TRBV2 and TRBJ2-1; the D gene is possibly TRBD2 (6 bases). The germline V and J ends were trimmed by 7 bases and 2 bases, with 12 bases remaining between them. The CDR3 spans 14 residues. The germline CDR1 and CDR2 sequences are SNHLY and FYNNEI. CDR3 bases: TGTGCCAGCACTTTAGCGGCTGCCTACAATGAGCAGTTCTTC. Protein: CASTLAAAYNEQFF.

CDR3 amino acids: CASCRVEHGELFF. The CDR3 DNA follows: TGTGCCAGCTGCAGGGTGGAACACGGGGAGCTGTTTTTT. The chain uses TRBV11-3 and TRBJ2-2, with D perhaps TRBD1 (5 bases). This CDR3 region has 13 residues. Trimming removed 8 bases from V and 7 bases from J, with 14 bases in between. CDR1 SGHNT and CDR2 YENEEA come from the germline V gene. Looking up the rest from reference TRBV11-3 and TRBJ2-2 gives the full variable domain: EAGVVQSPRYKIIEKKQPVAFWCNPISGHNTLYWYLQNLGQGPELLIRYENEEAVDDSQLPKDRFSAERLKGVDSTLKIQPAELGDSAVYLCASCRVEHGELFFGEGSRLTVL.

CDR3 region: CASSPTGANTEAFF. CDR3 nucleotides: TGTGCCAGTAGTCCGACAGGGGCGAACACTGAAGCTTTCTTT. The chain couples TRBV19 to TRBJ1-1; 8 bases are a match to TRBD1. The germline gives CDR1 LNHDA, CDR2 SQIVND (reference sequence). The V segment lost 5 bases and the J segment 1 base; nucleotides outside the gene matches: 3. This CDR3 region has 14 residues.

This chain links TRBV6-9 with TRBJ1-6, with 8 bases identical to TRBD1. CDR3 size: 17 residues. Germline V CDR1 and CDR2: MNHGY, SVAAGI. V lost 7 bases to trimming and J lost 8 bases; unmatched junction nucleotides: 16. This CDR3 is CASITQDTQGADSPLHF. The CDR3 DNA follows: TGTGCCAGCATAACCCAAGATACTCAGGGGGCAGATTCACCCCTCCACTTT.

As DNA, the CDR3 is TGTGCCATCGGCGCCGAAGACGGGAGGAGGGAGACCCAGTACTTC. This codes for CAIGAEDGRRETQYF. This chain connects TRBV10-3 to TRBJ2-5, with TRBD2 matching over 7 bases. This CDR3 spans 15 amino acids. With V trimmed by 8 bases and J by 5 bases, 14 bases remained unmatched. From germline, CDR1 is ENHRY and CDR2 SYGVKD.

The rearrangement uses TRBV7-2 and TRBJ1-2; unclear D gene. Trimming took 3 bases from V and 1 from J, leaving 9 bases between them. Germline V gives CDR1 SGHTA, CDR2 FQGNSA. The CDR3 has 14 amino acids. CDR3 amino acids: CASSFGGDNYGYTF. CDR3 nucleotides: TGTGCCAGCAGCTTTGGCGGGGATAACTATGGCTACACCTTC.

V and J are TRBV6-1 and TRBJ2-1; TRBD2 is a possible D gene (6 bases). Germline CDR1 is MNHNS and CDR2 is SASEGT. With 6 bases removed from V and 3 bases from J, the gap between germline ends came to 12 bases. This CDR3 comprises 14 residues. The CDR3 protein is CASSRGAVYNEQFF. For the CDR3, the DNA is TGTGCCAGCAGCCGCGGGGCCGTCTACAATGAGCAGTTCTTC.

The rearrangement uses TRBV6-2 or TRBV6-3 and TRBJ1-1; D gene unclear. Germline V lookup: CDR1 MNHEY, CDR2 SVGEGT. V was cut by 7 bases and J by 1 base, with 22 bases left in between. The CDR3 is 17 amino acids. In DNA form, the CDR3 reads TGTGCCAGCAACCCCCTGGGCCAAGAGACCTGGAACACTGAAGCTTTCTTT. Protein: CASNPLGQETWNTEAFF.

The CDR3 bases are TGTGCCTGGAGTGCCGGCGGGGGCTCCTACGAGCAGTACTTC. Its translation: CAWSAGGGSYEQYF. The chain uses TRBV30 and TRBJ2-7; 7 nucleotides align to TRBD2. Germline V lookup: CDR1 GTSNPN, CDR2 SVGIG (reference sequence). V shed 1 base, J shed 0 bases, and the junction held 3 bases outside the gene matches. This CDR3 region has 14 residues.

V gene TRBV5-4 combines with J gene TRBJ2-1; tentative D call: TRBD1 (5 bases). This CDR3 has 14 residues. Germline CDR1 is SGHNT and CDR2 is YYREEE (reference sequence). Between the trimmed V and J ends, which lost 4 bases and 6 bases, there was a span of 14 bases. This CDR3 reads CASSRGHNSNEQFF. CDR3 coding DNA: TGTGCCAGCAGCAGGGGCCATAATAGCAATGAGCAGTTCTTC.

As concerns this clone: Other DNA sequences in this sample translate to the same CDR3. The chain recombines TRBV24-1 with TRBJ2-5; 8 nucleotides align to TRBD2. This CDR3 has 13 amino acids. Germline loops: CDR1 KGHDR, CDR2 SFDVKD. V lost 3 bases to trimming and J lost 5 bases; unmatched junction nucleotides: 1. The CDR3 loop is CATSDPSGETQYF. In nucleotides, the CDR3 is TGTGCCACCAGTGATCCTAGCGGGGAGACCCAGTACTTC.

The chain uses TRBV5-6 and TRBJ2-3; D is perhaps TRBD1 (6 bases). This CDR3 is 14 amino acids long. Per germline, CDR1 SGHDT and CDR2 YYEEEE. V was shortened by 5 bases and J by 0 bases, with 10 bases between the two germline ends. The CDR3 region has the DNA TGTGCCAGCAGTTTTGGACAGAGCACAGATACGCAGTATTTT. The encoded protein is CASSFGQSTDTQYF.

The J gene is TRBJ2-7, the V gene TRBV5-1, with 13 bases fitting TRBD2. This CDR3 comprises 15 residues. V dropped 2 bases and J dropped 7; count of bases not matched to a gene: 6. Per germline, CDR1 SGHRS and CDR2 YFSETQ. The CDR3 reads CASSLGLAGEDEQYF. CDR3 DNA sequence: TGCGCCAGCAGCTTAGGACTAGCGGGAGAGGATGAGCAGTACTTC.

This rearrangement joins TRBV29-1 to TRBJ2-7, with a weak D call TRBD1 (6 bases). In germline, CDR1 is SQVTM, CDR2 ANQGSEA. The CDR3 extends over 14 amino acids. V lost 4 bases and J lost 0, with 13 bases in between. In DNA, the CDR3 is TGCAGCGTTGGAAAGACAGGAAGCTCCTACGAGCAGTACTTC. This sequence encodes CSVGKTGSSYEQYF.

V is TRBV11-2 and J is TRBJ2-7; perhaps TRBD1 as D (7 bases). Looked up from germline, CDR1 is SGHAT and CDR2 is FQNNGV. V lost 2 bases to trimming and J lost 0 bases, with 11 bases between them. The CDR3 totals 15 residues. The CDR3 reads CASSLQGGNSYEQYF. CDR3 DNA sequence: TGTGCCAGCAGCTTACAGGGGGGTAACTCCTACGAGCAGTACTTC.

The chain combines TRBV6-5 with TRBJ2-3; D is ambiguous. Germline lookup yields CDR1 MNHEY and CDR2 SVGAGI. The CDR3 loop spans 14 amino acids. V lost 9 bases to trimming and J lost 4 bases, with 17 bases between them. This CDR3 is CASRGLGRSDTQYF. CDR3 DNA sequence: TGTGCCAGTCGTGGTCTAGGCCGTTCAGATACGCAGTATTTT.

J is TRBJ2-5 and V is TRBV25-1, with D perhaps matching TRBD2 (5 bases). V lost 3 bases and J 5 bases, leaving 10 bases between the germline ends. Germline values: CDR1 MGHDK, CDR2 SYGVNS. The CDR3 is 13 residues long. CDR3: CASSEIERETQYF. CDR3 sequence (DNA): TGTGCCAGCAGTGAGATTGAGCGGGAGACCCAGTACTTC.

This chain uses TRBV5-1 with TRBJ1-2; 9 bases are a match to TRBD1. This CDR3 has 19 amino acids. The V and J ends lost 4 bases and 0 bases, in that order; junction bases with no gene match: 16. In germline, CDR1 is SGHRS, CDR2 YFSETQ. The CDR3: CASSNAGTGLRLANYGYTF. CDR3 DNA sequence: TGCGCCAGCAGCAATGCCGGGACAGGGTTGAGATTAGCTAACTATGGCTACACCTTC.

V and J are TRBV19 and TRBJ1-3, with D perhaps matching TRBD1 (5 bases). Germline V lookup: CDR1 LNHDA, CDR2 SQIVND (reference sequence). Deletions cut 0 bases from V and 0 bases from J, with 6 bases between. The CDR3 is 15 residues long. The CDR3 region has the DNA TGTGCCAGTAGTATAGATGGGGCCTCTGGAAACACCATATATTTT. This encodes CASSIDGASGNTIYF.